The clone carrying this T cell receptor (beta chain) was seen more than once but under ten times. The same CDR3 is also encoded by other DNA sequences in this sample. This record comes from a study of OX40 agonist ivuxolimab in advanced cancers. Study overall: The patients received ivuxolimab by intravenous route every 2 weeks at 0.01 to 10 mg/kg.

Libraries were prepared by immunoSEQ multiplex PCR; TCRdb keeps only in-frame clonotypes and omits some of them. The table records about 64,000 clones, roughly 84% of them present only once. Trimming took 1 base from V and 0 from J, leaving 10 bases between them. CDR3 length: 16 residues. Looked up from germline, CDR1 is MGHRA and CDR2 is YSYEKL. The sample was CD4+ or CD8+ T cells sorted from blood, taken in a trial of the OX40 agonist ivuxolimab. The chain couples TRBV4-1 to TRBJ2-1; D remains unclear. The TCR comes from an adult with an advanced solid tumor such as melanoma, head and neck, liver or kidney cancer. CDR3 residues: CASSQVNLVSYNEQFF. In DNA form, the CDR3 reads TGCGCCAGCAGCCAAGTGAATCTAGTCTCCTACAATGAGCAGTTCTTC.